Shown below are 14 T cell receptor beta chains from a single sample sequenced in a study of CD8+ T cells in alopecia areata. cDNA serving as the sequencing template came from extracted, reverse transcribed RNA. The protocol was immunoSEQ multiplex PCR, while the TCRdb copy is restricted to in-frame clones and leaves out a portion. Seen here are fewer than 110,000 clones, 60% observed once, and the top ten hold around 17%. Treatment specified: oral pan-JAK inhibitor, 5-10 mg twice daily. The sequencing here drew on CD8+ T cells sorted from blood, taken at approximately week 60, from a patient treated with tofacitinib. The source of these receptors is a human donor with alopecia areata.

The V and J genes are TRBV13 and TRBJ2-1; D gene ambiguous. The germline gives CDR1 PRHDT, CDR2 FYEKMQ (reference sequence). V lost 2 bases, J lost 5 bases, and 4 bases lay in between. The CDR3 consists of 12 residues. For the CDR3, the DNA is TGTGCCAGCAGCTTATTGGACAATGAGCAGTTCTTC. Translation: CASSLLDNEQFF.

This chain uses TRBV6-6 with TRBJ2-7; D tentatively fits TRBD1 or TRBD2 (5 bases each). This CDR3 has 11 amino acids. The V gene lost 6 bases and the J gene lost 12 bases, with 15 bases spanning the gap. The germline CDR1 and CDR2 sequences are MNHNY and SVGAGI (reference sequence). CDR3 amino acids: CASRTGAVWYF. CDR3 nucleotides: TGTGCCAGCAGAACCGGGGCAGTGTGGTACTTC.

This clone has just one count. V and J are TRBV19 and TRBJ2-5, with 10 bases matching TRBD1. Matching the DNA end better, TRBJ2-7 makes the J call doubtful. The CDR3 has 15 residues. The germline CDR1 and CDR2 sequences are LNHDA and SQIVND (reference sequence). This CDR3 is CASSMGQGMIYEQYF. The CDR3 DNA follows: TGTGCCAGTAGTATGGGACAGGGGATGATCTACGAGCAGTACTTC.

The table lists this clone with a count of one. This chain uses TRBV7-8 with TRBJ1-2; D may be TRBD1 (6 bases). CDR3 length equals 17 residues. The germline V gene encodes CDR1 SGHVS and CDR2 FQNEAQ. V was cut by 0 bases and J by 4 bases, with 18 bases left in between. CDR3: CASSLARQGPDPYGYTF. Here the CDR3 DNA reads TGTGCCAGCAGCTTAGCGCGGCAGGGGCCCGACCCCTATGGCTACACCTTC.

The CDR3 DNA reads TGCGCCAGCAGTCAAGGAACAGGATTCTACGAGCAGTACTTC. Protein sequence: CASSQGTGFYEQYF. The rearrangement links TRBV23-1 to TRBJ2-7, with D perhaps matching TRBD1 (5 bases). TRBV23-1 is reported as an ORF; its role is uncertain. The CDR3 runs to 14 residues. Trimming stripped 2 bases from V and 3 bases from J, with 11 bases between.

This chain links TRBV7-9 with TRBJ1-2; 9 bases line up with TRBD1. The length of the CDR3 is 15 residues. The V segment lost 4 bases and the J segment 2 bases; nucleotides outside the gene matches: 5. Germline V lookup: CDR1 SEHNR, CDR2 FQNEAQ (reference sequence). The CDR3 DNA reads TGTGCCAGCAGCTCCCACGGACAGGGGAACTATGGCTACACCTTC. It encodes CASSSHGQGNYGYTF.

The chain's CDR3 is CSVVSSSGNTIYF. CDR3 DNA sequence: TGCAGCGTTGTCTCCAGCTCTGGAAACACCATATATTTT. The chain couples TRBV29-1 to TRBJ1-3; D unresolved. This CDR3 comprises 13 residues. Trimming shortened V by 4 bases and J by 0 bases, and 7 bases separated the two germline ends. From germline, CDR1 is SQVTM and CDR2 ANQGSEA.

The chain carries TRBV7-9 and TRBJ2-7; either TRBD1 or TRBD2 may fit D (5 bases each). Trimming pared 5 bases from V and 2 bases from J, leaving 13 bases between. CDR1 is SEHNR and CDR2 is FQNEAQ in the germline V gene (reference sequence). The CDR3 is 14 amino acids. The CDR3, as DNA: TGTGCCAGCAGCACCGGGGCAGCTACCTACGAGCAGTACTTC. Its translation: CASSTGAATYEQYF.

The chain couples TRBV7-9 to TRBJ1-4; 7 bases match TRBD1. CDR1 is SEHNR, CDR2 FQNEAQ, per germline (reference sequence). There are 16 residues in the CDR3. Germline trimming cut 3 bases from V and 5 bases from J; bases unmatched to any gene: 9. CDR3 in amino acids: CASSLPPTGLNEKLFF. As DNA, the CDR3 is TGTGCCAGCAGCTTGCCCCCGACAGGGCTAAATGAAAAACTGTTTTTT.

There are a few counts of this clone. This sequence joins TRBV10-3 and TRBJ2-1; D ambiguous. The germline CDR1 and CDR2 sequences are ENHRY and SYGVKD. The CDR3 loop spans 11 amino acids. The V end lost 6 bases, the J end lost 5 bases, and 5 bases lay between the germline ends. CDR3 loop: CAIRKDNEQFF. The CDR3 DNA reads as TGTGCCATCAGGAAGGACAATGAGCAGTTCTTC.

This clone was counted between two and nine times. This chain's CDR3 is CAISESRDRGTNYEQYF. Written as DNA, the CDR3 is TGTGCCATCAGTGAGTCCAGGGACAGAGGAACGAACTACGAGCAGTACTTC. The J gene is TRBJ2-7, the V gene TRBV10-3; TRBD1 aligns across 7 bases. This CDR3 region has 17 residues. Trimming cost V 0 bases and J 3 bases; bases outside gene matches: 11. Germline V gives CDR1 ENHRY, CDR2 SYGVKD.

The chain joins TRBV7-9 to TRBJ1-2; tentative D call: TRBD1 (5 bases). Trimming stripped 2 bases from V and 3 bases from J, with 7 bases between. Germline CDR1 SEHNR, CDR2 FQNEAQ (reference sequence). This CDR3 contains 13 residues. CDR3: CASSLFRDYGYTF. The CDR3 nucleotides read TGTGCCAGCAGCTTATTCAGGGACTATGGCTACACCTTC. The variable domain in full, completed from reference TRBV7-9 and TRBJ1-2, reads DTGVSQNPRHKITKRGQNVTFRCDPISEHNRLYWYRQTLGQGPEFLTYFQNEAQLEKSRLLSDRFSAERPKGSFSTLEIQRTEQGDSAMYLCASSLFRDYGYTFGSGTRLTVV.

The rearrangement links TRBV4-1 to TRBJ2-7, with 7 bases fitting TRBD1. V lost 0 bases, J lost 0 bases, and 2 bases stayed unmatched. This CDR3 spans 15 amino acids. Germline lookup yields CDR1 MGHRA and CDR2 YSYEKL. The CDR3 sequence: CASSQEQGNSYEQYF. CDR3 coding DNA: TGCGCCAGCAGCCAAGAACAGGGGAACTCCTACGAGCAGTACTTC.

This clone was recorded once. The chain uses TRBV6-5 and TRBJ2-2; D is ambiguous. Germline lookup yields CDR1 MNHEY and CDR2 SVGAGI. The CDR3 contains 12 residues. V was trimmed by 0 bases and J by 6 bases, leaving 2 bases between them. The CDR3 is CASSYSAGELFF. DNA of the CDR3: TGTGCCAGCAGTTACTCGGCCGGGGAGCTGTTTTTT.